This TCR beta chain was sequenced for a study of cytomegalovirus exposure and HLA in healthy donors (TCRdb year 2017). As for the study more broadly: An earlier analysis of roughly 630 of the donors reported 250 to 300 Gb of sequence data and about 100 million unique TCR beta sequences from some 180 million T cells. Approximately 300 gigabases of sequencing data and tens of millions of unique TCR sequences made up an early release that covered several hundred HLA-typed donors. Among the roughly 400 genotyped donors, around 81% belonged to the genetic ancestry cluster associated with self-reported Caucasian donors. The study was designed to test whether signatures of past pathogen exposure could be identified by cataloging public T cell receptors. The T cell repertoires of around 670 subjects were profiled by immunosequencing and related to cytomegalovirus serostatus. In addition to the first cohort of 666 subjects, a separate validation cohort of over 90 different subjects was used. The study combined high-throughput TCR immunosequencing, statistical association of individual TCRs with disease status, and machine learning to predict cytomegalovirus infection status. A later analysis re-examined previously published TCR beta repertoires from 610 or so donors and added high-resolution HLA genotyping to investigate patterns of TCR occurrence. Rather than drawing on any new phenotypic data, the later analysis identified candidate immune exposures from TCR beta sequences and the way those sequences occurred across donors. In an earlier analysis of roughly 580 of the donors, high-throughput TCR beta sequencing was used to judge whether each TCR beta V gene segment behaved as functional or pseudogenic. Alongside the repertoire data, information on donor age, sex, ethnicity and CMV serostatus was compiled. A later genetic analysis used genome-wide SNP genotypes for 398 of the 666 donors, treating that subset as a discovery cohort. Every repertoire in the discovery cohort had been generated on one and the same sequencing platform. HLA typing included class I and class II loci at four-digit resolution. The number of typed donors differed by locus: about 629-630 for A, B, C, DRB1 and DQB1; 500 to 550 for DQA1; roughly 600 for DPA1; and about 450 for DPB1. Because of strong linkage in the cohort, roughly five DR-DQ haplotypes were treated as single units for association and clustering. Among some 410 genotyped donors of the cohort, an average of 235,054 unique TCR beta nucleotide sequences were sequenced per donor, around a sixth of them non-productive.

The library was made by the immunoSEQ multiplex PCR assay. For the multiplex PCR, a mixture combining 60 forward primers for TCR Vbeta segments and 13 reverse primers for TCR Jbeta segments was used. Amplification of the CDR3 region of rearranged TCR beta genes was performed with a multiplex PCR assay on genomic DNA. The amplified TCR beta libraries were sequenced on the Illumina HiSeq System as 87-base-pair reads. Per the source publication's procedure: Across the 670 or so repertoires, a later analysis counted roughly 77 million unique TCR beta chains, around 11 million of which were shared by at least two donors. Raw reads were error-corrected and collapsed into unique sequences with a nearest-neighbor algorithm that merged closely related sequences to remove PCR and sequencing errors. To assign V, D and J gene segments, CDR3 sequences were aligned to IMGT reference sequences. Each retained sequence needed at least a six-nucleotide match to both a V gene segment and a J gene segment. Rearrangements were classified as productive when the CDR3 lacked stop codons and remained in frame with V and J, and all other rearrangements were classified as non-productive. CDR3 was defined according to IMGT convention as the region running from the second conserved V-encoded cysteine to the conserved J-encoded phenylalanine. In an earlier analysis of more than 550 of the donors, sequences lacking an unambiguous match to a single V gene segment were excluded. An earlier analysis of just under 600 of the donors called V segments functional above 56.7% productive rearrangements and segregating when the between-donor standard deviation exceeded 5%. A statistical classification framework was built for diagnosing cytomegalovirus status from the catalog of TCR beta chain sequences. V and J gene assignment, in a later analysis, came from comparing TCR nucleotide sequences with IMGT/GENE-DB human TR gene sequences. A later analysis assigned CDR3 sequences and most-parsimonious VDJ recombination scenarios with the TCRdist pipeline. In a later analysis, every TCR beta chain was defined by the combination of its CDR3 amino acid sequence and its V-gene family, and reads without a unique V-gene family were dropped. A later analysis removed 450 to 600 highly shared, low-generation-probability nucleotide sequences to deal with suspected cross-contamination and a sequencing artifact. In a later analysis, a clonal expansion index for each public chain was calculated from normalized within-repertoire ranks of inferred template counts. In a later analysis, generation probabilities were computed with a VDJ recombination model fitted to out-of-frame rearrangements, and the resulting probabilities were checked against IGoR. In a later analysis, TCR-TCR, TCR-HLA and TCR-CMV co-occurrence was scored with hypergeometric tests, and a repertoire-size bias correction was applied to TCR pairs. False discovery rates were estimated in a later analysis by permuting HLA or CMV assignments 20 times. A later analysis grouped co-occurring TCRs with DBSCAN, adding TCRdist sequence similarity when clustering within HLA-allele-positive subsets. For co-occurrence clustering, repertoires with fewer than 30,000 or more than 120,000 public chains were excluded, along with several repertoires with anomalous nucleotide sharing. In its TCRdb copy, this immuneACCESS table keeps in-frame sequences only and misses some clones. Where compared with another copy, unresolved V genes explain less than half of these, and the others have no known cause. The V and J calls and clone size come from that table; D and trimming were worked out from the DNA. This sample lists 150,000 to 200,000 clones; around four fifths were detected once. 7% to 8.5% of the sample is taken by the ten largest.

The cohort was made up of about 670 healthy bone marrow donors. All cohort members were sampled while nominally healthy, although unrecorded immune exposures were likely present. The donor tested CMV seropositive, placing the donor among the 289 seropositive members of the cohort. A peripheral blood sample was provided by each donor, and peripheral blood mononuclear cells were used for TCR beta sequencing. The Qiagen DNeasy Blood Extraction Kit was used to extract genomic DNA from the blood cell samples. Overall results and qualifications from the work: In a later genetic analysis, a missense DCLRE1C variant was associated with V-gene and J-gene trimming of TCR beta chains, and the association was replicated in an independent cohort. Specific HLA alleles were associated with roughly 17,000 TCR beta sequences at a false discovery rate of 0.05 in a later analysis. HLA typing was unavailable for some donors at each locus, so association tests used only the typed subset. Because counts were too low, more than 15 rarely observed V segments, including chromosome 9 orphons, were excluded from the earlier analysis of 500 to 700 of the donors. In a later analysis, most CMV-associated TCR beta chains were found to appear HLA-restricted, with HLA associations seemingly driven largely by CMV exposure. In the study, some 160 TCR beta chains were listed as associated with cytomegalovirus. According to a later genetic analysis, donors in an Asian-associated ancestry cluster had fewer N-insertions in productive TCRs than the approximately 610-donor mean. A later analysis reported that several top co-occurrence clusters appeared linked to parvovirus B19, influenza, CMV and Epstein-Barr virus. A further reported finding was that TCR beta sequences accurately predicted the HLA-A and HLA-B alleles for most subjects in the first cohort. The 87-base-pair reads could not distinguish some IMGT-functional V segments, including TRBV6-2 and TRBV6-3, so those segments were excluded. Compared with equally common non-associated chains, HLA-associated TCR beta chains in a later analysis were more clonally expanded and had lower generation probabilities. In this cohort, only TCR beta chains were sequenced, and detectable features were limited by the absence of alpha or paired-chain data. An earlier analysis of around 600 of the donors showed that most TCR beta V segments appeared in productive rearrangements either about 87% or about 30% of the time, which broadly matched IMGT annotations. While some public TCRs were present in many individuals, most TCR sequences turned up only very rarely across donors. For the cohort, immune exposure information was limited to CMV serostatus. When HLA alleles, especially DR and DQ, strongly co-occurred, TCR associations were difficult to assign to individual alleles. The sequencing pipeline was judged likely to have produced a cluster of highly shared sequence variants as a technical artifact. Correlated functional status among segregating V segments might be attributable to linkage disequilibrium, but an unknown experimental factor could not be ruled out. The presence/absence analyses assumed that sequencing depth was roughly uniform across donors, and that assumption may not be true. In a later analysis, the rate of TCR association differed among HLA loci, with DRB1 alleles having the most associated TCRs and HLA-C alleles having the fewest. The classifier was reported to diagnose cytomegalovirus status with high specificity and sensitivity in both the original and validation cohorts. According to the authors, the approach could potentially be generalized to other disease states and immunological phenotypes. In vitro tests confirmed that a few of the cytomegalovirus-associated TCR beta chains recognize cytomegalovirus antigens.

The CDR3 numbers 13 residues from cysteine through phenylalanine. The only DNA kept is the CDR3, 39 bases in frame from the first base. Per the germline V gene (reference sequence), SGHNT is the CDR1 and YYREEE is the CDR2. The junction carries 12 bases between V and J, which are trimmed by 4 bases and 4 bases respectively. This clone appeared a few times. Its recognized antigen is unknown. Base qualities are missing; no much larger clone stands one base away. The chain couples TRBV5-4 to TRBJ2-7; the D gene is not confidently resolved. This TCR was sampled from a male donor in good health and CMV-seropositive. What was sequenced was PBMCs. The DNA reads TGTGCCAGCAGCACCCCAAGCACTTACGAGCAGTACTTC. Its coded protein is CASSTPSTYEQYF. With the rest looked up from the reference TRBV5-4 and TRBJ2-7 genes rather than sequenced, the full variable domain is ETGVTQSPTHLIKTRGQQVTLRCSSQSGHNTVSWYQQALGQGPQFIFQYYREEENGRGNFPPRFSGLQFPNYSSELNVNALELDDSALYLCASSTPSTYEQYFGPGTRLTVT.